The present T cell receptor beta chain was sequenced within a study of T cells in Graves' hyperthyroidism and ophthalmopathy (dated by TCRdb to between 2017 and 2020). The study in broad terms: Peripheral blood samples were taken at initial diagnosis, before any treatment was given. To identify TCR V-J signatures that set the groups apart, the researchers used a discovery cohort of 90 to 100 patients, made up of roughly 40 with Graves' ophthalmopathy and some 60 with stable Graves' hyperthyroidism. Prospective prediction of ophthalmopathy was tested in an independent validation cohort of approximately 18 hyperthyroidism patients and roughly 16 patients who later progressed to ophthalmopathy. For training and testing, the 80 to 100 patients in the discovery cohort were randomly divided in a 7:3 ratio. Thyroid tissue and blood T-cell repertoires from six or seven Graves' hyperthyroidism patients were also compared in the study. Following sampling, methimazole starting at 30 mg daily was given to hyperthyroidism patients, and high-dose intravenous methylprednisolone was given to ophthalmopathy patients. TCR Vbeta CDR3 sequencing of some 140 peripheral blood samples (approximately 44 ophthalmopathy, 75 to 80 hyperthyroidism and around 17 progressor patients) is reported in the paper. Results and caveats for the whole study, not just this receptor: In cross-validation, a model built on a 13 V-J signature told ophthalmopathy apart from stable hyperthyroidism with approximately 91% sensitivity and approximately 81% specificity, and in testing the same model reached 80%/75%. No statistical method was used to set the sample size in advance, and investigators knew the group allocation. In validation, progression to ophthalmopathy was predicted by the model with roughly 69% sensitivity and 72% to 85% specificity, a median of around 5.9 months before onset. Most expanded thyroid clonotypes (frequency above 0.001) were also detected in blood, suggesting blood repertoires may reflect thyroid immune responses.

TCR beta CDR3 regions were amplified from RNA transcripts. The first round of RT-PCR for the TCR CDR3 was performed with the HTBI primer set and the Qiagen OneStep RT-PCR kit. Libraries were constructed in a second round of multiplex PCR, after which size selection and purification were performed. The libraries were sequenced on an Illumina HiSeq2000 using paired-end 100 bp reads. For the original study's pipeline: SOAPnuke was used to process the raw data, with reads discarded if the reads contained adapters or uncalled bases, had a mean Phred below 15, or lacked an exact constant-primer or identifier match. COPE v1.2.5 was used to merge the high-quality paired reads, and each unique nucleotide sequence was defined as a clonotype. MiTCR v1.1 was used to align the clonotypes against IMGT TRBV, TRBD and TRBJ reference segments. Analysis was restricted to V-J combinations with a frequency above 0.0001, which covered roughly 99% of repertoires. A TCS score was defined as the ratio between F50 (clonal expansion) and ExV (chaos), using BLOSUM62-based TCRdist between CDR3 peptides within each V-J. Welch's t-statistics and random forest reduced roughly 500 V-J features to some 14, which were used in a naive Bayes classifier (R e1071). Starting from the raw public reads, TCRdb applied fastp trimming at Q25, assembled clones with MiXCR and retained in-frame beta chains. Rows matching on CDR3 protein sequence are summarized as one entry with the most common DNA and genes. The V and J calls, along with clone size, are taken from TCRdb and not from the paper's own processing. The sample table contains under 650,000 distinct CDR3 sequences; only one count was recorded for roughly 15% of them. The ten most abundant clones make up around 4% of the sample.

Graves' hyperthyroidism was defined as stable when no progression to ophthalmopathy occurred over 18 months of follow-up. The hyperthyroidism patients were between 18 and 65 years old and newly diagnosed, with a disease duration of less than 2 months. Exclusion was applied to patients with uncontrolled infections, other autoimmune diseases, pregnancy or lactation. Diagnoses relied on clinical symptoms, serum thyroxine and TRAb, thyroid ultrasound and orbital computed tomography. PBMCs were separated from over 9 ml of fresh peripheral blood using Ficoll-Paque density gradient centrifugation. Trizol reagent was used to extract total RNA, and RNA quality was then checked on an Agilent 2100 Bioanalyzer. The table lists this clonotype with many counts. Its target antigen remains unknown. There are no base qualities to consult, and no much larger clone falls within one base. Trimming removed 1 base from V and 5 bases from J; the gene matches leave 7 bases unexplained. Taken from cysteine to phenylalanine, the CDR3 has 16 residues. Only the CDR3 portion is preserved as DNA: 48 bases, with reading frame beginning at the first base. CDR1 and CDR2, per the germline V gene, are SGHAT and FQNNGV.

This chain joins TRBV11-2 to TRBJ1-5; a stretch of 8 junction bases matches TRBD1. The specimen sequenced was blood. This TCR derives from a woman in her twenties or thirties with Graves' hyperthyroidism. DNA sequence: TGTGCCAGCAGCTTAGGCTTGGGACAGGCTGATCAGCCCCAGCATTTT. Its protein product is CASSLGLGQADQPQHF.